The rows below give T cell receptor beta chains drawn from one sample of a study of T cell repertoires in cytomegalovirus infection. MiXCR, applied by TCRdb to the reads, yields one record per CDR3 protein. The table records more than 150,000 distinct CDR3 sequences, approximately 19% of them present only once. The sample taken for sequencing was PBMCs. The receptors were sampled from a human donor in good health (CMV status not recorded). Some clones in this sample may be carry-over from other donors' samples. CDR3s include the opening cysteine and the closing phenylalanine or tryptophan.

v_gene	j_gene	CDR3aa
TRBV7-2	TRBJ1-1	CASSLGSEAFF
TRBV4-2	TRBJ1-2	CASSQEGGRNGYTF
TRBV12-3/TRBV12-4	TRBJ2-7	CASSLEFPAGLSYEQYF
TRBV11-2	TRBJ2-3	CASSLWDRETDTQYF
TRBV5-4	TRBJ2-3	CASGLGTSGITDTQYF
TRBV7-3	TRBJ2-3	CASSLFLREDWTDTQYF
TRBV7-2	TRBJ2-3	CASSPRPSNTQYF
TRBV27	TRBJ2-5	CASSMWTGKYQETQYF
TRBV9	TRBJ2-7	CASSAGQPSYEQYF
TRBV5-1	TRBJ2-3	CASSPNWGMGGTDTQYF
TRBV6-5	TRBJ2-2	CASSYYKTGELFF
TRBV14	TRBJ1-2	CASSQSDRPNYGYTF
TRBV12-3/TRBV12-4	TRBJ2-6	CASSFESVLTF
TRBV19	TRBJ1-6	CASSQYDTVTSSYNSPLHF
TRBV12-3/TRBV12-4	TRBJ1-1	CASSPGQNTEAFF
TRBV12-3/TRBV12-4	TRBJ2-5	CASSLLAGGYQETQYF
TRBV7-8	TRBJ2-7	CASSRSELFYEQYF
TRBV7-9	TRBJ2-5	CASSLGGFQETQYF
TRBV7-9	TRBJ2-7	CASSLETGGEYF
TRBV25-1	TRBJ2-5	CASIGGGPQETQYF
TRBV12-3/TRBV12-4	TRBJ2-3	CASRTTEADTQYF
TRBV11-2	TRBJ1-2	CASSLDKGSGYTF
TRBV20-1	TRBJ2-5	CSARGVYPAQETQYF
TRBV12-3/TRBV12-4	TRBJ2-1	CASSSPGGRVNEQFF
TRBV7-3	TRBJ2-7	CASSLKSSSDGSYEQYF
TRBV5-1	TRBJ1-2	CASSLDRDHYGYTF
TRBV7-8	TRBJ2-5	CASSPDGVGRRETQYF
TRBV5-5	TRBJ2-1	CASSLSPLGTHYNEQFF
TRBV12-3/TRBV12-4	TRBJ1-1	CASSPPGQLNTEAFF
TRBV6-2/TRBV6-3	TRBJ2-7	CASSKVTGGYEQYF
TRBV19	TRBJ1-5	CASSIWQGENQPQHF
TRBV5-1	TRBJ2-7	CASSWGTGGQRDTSEQYF
TRBV4-3	TRBJ2-6	CASSQDTPSRGANVLTF
TRBV6-1	TRBJ2-7	CASSGTSGPYEQYF
TRBV12-5	TRBJ1-1	CASGLVSGGHTEAFF
TRBV7-2	TRBJ2-1	CASSRQSGTGNNEQFF
TRBV7-2	TRBJ2-7	CASSEGFAGPYEQYF
TRBV7-2	TRBJ2-4	CASSLSRNIQYF
TRBV6-1	TRBJ2-4	CASRGQGPSGTKNIQYF
TRBV18	TRBJ1-2	CASSPVGDYGYTF
TRBV7-2	TRBJ2-7	CASSPLRVGVAYEQYF
TRBV25-1	TRBJ1-6	CASSGRQGSSYNSPLHF
TRBV7-9	TRBJ2-7	CASSPGQGDSYEQYF
TRBV12-5	TRBJ2-1	CASGLVNEQFF
TRBV5-1	TRBJ1-1	CASSLKFGRSTDTEAFF
TRBV7-2	TRBJ2-3	CARVAGGTDTQYF
TRBV7-3	TRBJ1-2	CASSPSRTGQYDYGYTF
TRBV5-1	TRBJ2-5	CASSLEAGGRRETQYF
TRBV7-9	TRBJ2-7	CASSTTAYEQYF
TRBV7-9	TRBJ2-7	CASSLASGSTSHEQYF